A selection of T cell receptor beta chains follows, all from one sample in a study of cytomegalovirus exposure and HLA in healthy donors. TCRdb keeps only in-frame clones here, not all; method: immunoSEQ multiplex PCR. The sample features around 100,000 clones, with 3.5% in its top ten. The material sequenced was PBMCs. The source is a man aged 35-49 years in good health and CMV-seronegative. Each CDR3 is given with its conserved first and last residue. A D gene is named only where the DNA matches it firmly.

TRBJ2-1,TRBV7-9,NA,16,CASSLRRALKDNEQFF,TGTGCCAGCAGCCTTCGGAGGGCCCTCAAGGACAATGAGCAGTTCTTC
TRBJ2-7,TRBV28,NA,12,CASSSDSYEQYF,TGTGCCAGCAGTAGCGACAGTTACGAGCAGTACTTC
TRBJ2-3,TRBV18,TRBD2,17,CASSPLISGRNTDTQYF,TGTGCCAGCTCACCCCTAATAAGCGGGAGAAACACAGATACGCAGTATTTT
TRBJ1-5,TRBV16,NA,17,CASSQSTSDSNNQPQHF,TGTGCCAGCAGCCAATCGACGAGTGACAGCAACAATCAGCCCCAGCATTTT
TRBJ2-5,TRBV9,TRBD1,15,CASSVGQGVGETQYF,TGTGCCAGCAGCGTAGGACAGGGGGTGGGAGAGACCCAGTACTTC
TRBJ2-3,TRBV27,NA,16,CASRPQPASDTDTQYF,TGTGCCAGCAGACCGCAACCGGCTAGCGACACAGATACGCAGTATTTT
TRBJ1-2,TRBV10-3,TRBD1,15,CAISERPQGNDGYTF,TGTGCCATCAGTGAGAGGCCACAGGGGAACGATGGCTACACCTTC
TRBJ2-7,TRBV6-1,NA,14,CASSEAHSLYGQYF,TGTGCCAGCAGTGAAGCCCACAGCCTGTACGGGCAGTACTTC
TRBJ1-2,TRBV7-2,TRBD1,14,CASSRGQGRNGYTF,TGTGCCAGCAGCCGAGGACAGGGCAGGAATGGCTACACCTTC
TRBJ2-1,TRBV6-5,NA,14,CASSYSAGDNEQFF,TGTGCCAGCAGTTACTCGGCAGGGGACAATGAGCAGTTCTTC
TRBJ2-5,TRBV4-2,TRBD2,15,CASSQTGTSLETQYF,TGTGCCAGCAGCCAAACCGGGACTAGCCTAGAGACCCAGTACTTC
TRBJ2-7,TRBV5-1,TRBD2,16,CASSLAPSGGAYEQYF,TGCGCCAGCAGCTTGGCCCCTAGCGGGGGGGCCTACGAGCAGTACTTC
TRBJ2-5,TRBV11-2,TRBD2,15,CASSFLAGLQETQYF,TGTGCCAGCAGCTTCCTAGCGGGGCTACAAGAGACCCAGTACTTC
TRBJ2-7,TRBV7-9,NA,13,CASSSTGGYEQYF,TGTGCCAGCAGCTCTACAGGTGGCTACGAGCAGTACTTC
TRBJ1-5,TRBV7-2,TRBD1,15,CATGQQGAYNQPQHF,TGTGCCACCGGGCAGCAGGGGGCATACAATCAGCCCCAGCATTTT
TRBJ2-4,TRBV19,TRBD2,16,CASGTSGSLAKNIQYF,TGTGCCAGTGGGACTAGCGGGAGTCTGGCCAAAAACATTCAGTACTTC
TRBJ2-5,TRBV7-9,NA,16,CASSPVGLPNQETQYF,TGTGCCAGCAGCCCCGTTGGGCTGCCGAACCAAGAGACCCAGTACTTC
TRBJ2-3,TRBV7-2,NA,17,CASSLAAAEPSTDTQYF,TGTGCCAGCAGCTTAGCGGCCGCGGAGCCTAGCACAGATACGCAGTATTTT
TRBJ1-1,TRBV5-6,TRBD1,19,CASSSTRLGTGILNTEAFF,TGTGCCAGCAGCTCTACCCGTCTGGGGACAGGGATCCTGAACACTGAAGCTTTCTTT
TRBJ2-6,TRBV7-2,TRBD2,15,CASSWAGAGANVLTF,TGTGCCAGCAGCTGGGCGGGAGCTGGGGCCAACGTCCTGACTTTC
TRBJ2-3,TRBV20-1,NA,11,CSARREDTQYF,TGCAGTGCTAGGAGGGAAGATACGCAGTATTTT
TRBJ1-5,TRBV28,NA,16,CASSFISGRVRQPQHF,TGTGCCAGCAGTTTCATCTCCGGCAGGGTACGGCAGCCCCAGCATTTT
TRBJ1-2,TRBV28,NA,17,CASSTNRDSWANYGYTF,TGTGCCAGCAGTACGAACAGGGATTCGTGGGCTAACTATGGCTACACCTTC
TRBJ1-4,TRBV5-4,TRBD1,13,CATQQGTNEKLFF,TGTGCCACCCAACAGGGGACTAATGAAAAACTGTTTTTT
TRBJ1-5,TRBV6-5,NA,16,CASSYSGGDRNQPQHF,TGTGCCAGCAGTTACTCTGGGGGGGACCGCAATCAGCCCCAGCATTTT
TRBJ1-5,TRBV19,TRBD1,13,CASSSDRDQPQHF,TGTGCCAGTAGTTCGGACAGGGATCAGCCCCAGCATTTT
TRBJ2-7,TRBV10-2,TRBD2,15,CASRTGEGNPYEQYF,TGCGCCAGTAGGACGGGGGAGGGGAACCCCTACGAGCAGTACTTC
TRBJ2-3,TRBV2,TRBD1,15,CASNRDRGDTDTQYF,TGTGCCAGCAATCGCGACAGGGGAGACACAGATACGCAGTATTTT
TRBJ1-2,TRBV19,TRBD1,17,CASSSYRGPEENYGYTF,TGTGCCAGTAGTAGCTACAGGGGTCCCGAGGAAAACTATGGCTACACCTTC
TRBJ2-7,TRBV4-1,TRBD1,15,CASSQGQGASYEQYF,TGCGCCAGCAGCCAAGGGCAGGGGGCTTCCTACGAGCAGTACTTC
TRBJ1-5,TRBV7-8,NA,12,CASSLVGQPQHF,TGTGCCAGCAGTTTAGTGGGCCAGCCCCAGCATTTT
TRBJ2-4,TRBV5-1,TRBD2,18,CASSLEPGGPGAKNIQYF,TGCGCCAGCAGCTTGGAGCCGGGAGGGCCTGGTGCCAAAAACATTCAGTACTTC
TRBJ2-2,TRBV19,NA,17,CASSPYTGPSNTGELFF,TGTGCCAGTAGTCCGTATACAGGGCCATCGAACACCGGGGAGCTGTTTTTT
TRBJ1-1,TRBV11-2,NA,14,CASTPGRGNTEAFF,TGTGCCAGCACCCCGGGGCGGGGGAACACTGAAGCTTTCTTT
TRBJ2-7,TRBV29-1,NA,11,CSVVTGYEQYF,TGCAGCGTTGTCACGGGCTACGAGCAGTACTTC
TRBJ2-7,TRBV4-2,NA,14,CASSQERERGEQYF,TGTGCCAGCAGCCAAGAACGGGAACGGGGCGAGCAGTACTTC